The TCR beta chain under discussion was sequenced for a study of blood T cells in healthy people across ages. Notes on the study in general: Roughly linear age-related decline in beta diversity appeared, significant by age about 40.

It was with a sample-barcoded 5' primer and a J-beta primer mix that a second PCR of roughly 6 to 12 cycles was run. The template-switch adaptor, which had 12 random nucleotides, put a tag on each cDNA molecule. Every sample gave at least 3 million paired-end reads containing CDR3. A single record per CDR3 protein comes from TCRdb applying MiXCR to the 5' RACE reads. Of about 580,000 distinct CDR3 sequences listed, under 55% are singletons. The V and J ends lost 4 bases and 6 bases respectively, with 12 bases between them. The CDR3 covers 13 residues. The germline gives CDR1 KGHSH, CDR2 LQKENI. For this clonotype: Its antigen remains unidentified.

This sequence was found in a man older than 75 in good health. This chain connects TRBV18 to TRBJ1-2, with a tentative D call TRBD1 (6 bases). Material for sequencing was blood. The CDR3 protein is CASSRRDTDGYTF. Written as DNA, the CDR3 is TGTGCCAGCTCACGCCGGGACACAGATGGCTACACCTTC.